The 31 T cell receptor beta chains listed next were all sequenced from one sample in a study of T cell responses to AZD1222 COVID-19 vaccine. The table came from immunoSEQ multiplex PCR; TCRdb's copy has only in-frame clones and leaves some out. Among some 74,000 clones, about 90% were seen once, and the ten largest hold about 1.3%. This specimen was peripheral blood, taken 28 days after the second AZD1222 dose. The source of these receptors is an adult who received the AZD1222 COVID-19 vaccine.

The V gene is TRBV7-6, the J gene TRBJ2-7, with D possibly matching TRBD2 (6 bases). The V end lost 2 bases, the J end lost 3 bases, and 20 bases lay between the germline ends. The V gene's germline CDR1 is SGHVS and CDR2 FNYEAQ. The CDR3 is made up of 17 amino acids. CDR3 DNA: TGTGCCAGCAGCTTATTCTCCCCCCCGGAGGGCAACTACGAGCAGTACTTC. Residues: CASSLFSPPEGNYEQYF.

For the CDR3, the DNA is TGTGCCATCAGTGAGTCAGGGCCCGGGGGCTATGGCTACACCTTC. This sequence encodes CAISESGPGGYGYTF. The chain joins TRBV10-3 to TRBJ1-2, with D possibly TRBD1 on 5 matching bases. CDR1 ENHRY and CDR2 SYGVKD come from the germline V gene. The V end was cut by 0 bases, the J end by 4 bases, with 12 bases between. The CDR3 loop spans 15 amino acids.

The chain uses TRBV21-1 and TRBJ1-5; the tabulated D call, TRBD1, remains unverified against the DNA. TRBV21-1 is flagged as a pseudogene. The CDR3 loop spans 15 amino acids. CDR3 sequence: CASSKREQGCQPQHF. CDR3 bases: TGTGCCAGCAGCAAAAGGGAGCAGGGGTGTCAGCCCCAGCATTTT.

The chain uses TRBV12-3 or TRBV12-4 and TRBJ1-1; tentatively, D is TRBD1 (5 bases). The CDR3 totals 12 residues. V lost 5 bases to trimming and J lost 11 bases, with 15 bases between them. CDR3 DNA sequence: TGTGCCAGCAGTCCACTGTGGGGACGGGCTTTCTTT. It specifies CASSPLWGRAFF.

V and J are TRBV5-4 and TRBJ2-7; tentatively, D is TRBD1 (5 bases). This CDR3 region has 16 residues. Deletions cut 0 bases from V and 2 bases from J, with 15 bases between. Germline CDR1 reads SGHNT; CDR2 reads YYREEE (reference sequence). As DNA, the CDR3 is TGTGCCAGCAGCTTGGCCGGGTCAGGGCGGACCTACGAGCAGTACTTC. Amino acids: CASSLAGSGRTYEQYF.

The CDR3 loop is CASSKMPGLNTEAFF. CDR3 nucleotide sequence: TGTGCCAGTAGTAAAATGCCAGGGTTGAACACTGAAGCTTTCTTT. V usage is TRBV19 and J usage is TRBJ1-1, with D perhaps TRBD1 (5 bases). The CDR3 is made up of 15 amino acids. In germline, CDR1 is LNHDA, CDR2 SQIVND (reference sequence). Trimming stripped 4 bases from V and 0 bases from J, with 12 bases between.

The CDR3 nucleotides are TGTGCCAGCGATTGGAAGGGCCAACAGGGAGCTTTCTTT. This translates into CASDWKGQQGAFF. The chain has TRBV11-2 and TRBJ1-1, with D maybe TRBD1 (6 bases). The germline gives CDR1 SGHAT, CDR2 FQNNGV. V was cut by 8 bases and J by 10 bases, with 20 bases left in between. This CDR3 is 13 amino acids long.

The V and J genes are TRBV4-3 and TRBJ2-6, with 8 bases fitting TRBD2. Germline CDR1 LGHNA, CDR2 YSLEER. V trimming: 0 bases; J trimming: 0 bases; junction bases outside the gene matches: 10. This CDR3 spans 20 amino acids. The CDR3 protein is CASSQDTRGGRASGANVLTF. The CDR3, as DNA: TGCGCCAGCAGCCAAGATACCCGCGGGGGGCGTGCCTCTGGGGCCAACGTCCTGACTTTC.

The J gene is TRBJ1-2, the V gene TRBV24-1, with unresolved D. Trimming left V 6 bases short and J 4 bases short, with 14 bases between. The CDR3 length is 14 residues. Germline V CDR1 and CDR2: KGHDR, SFDVKD. The CDR3: CATSRGPSFYGYTF. The CDR3 DNA reads as TGTGCCACCAGTCGAGGGCCGTCCTTCTATGGCTACACCTTC.

This rearrangement joins TRBV30 to TRBJ1-2; D not resolved. V was clipped by 1 base and J by 7 bases, with 13 bases between them. CDR3 size: 13 residues. The germline gives CDR1 GTSNPN, CDR2 SVGIG (reference sequence). CDR3 bases: TGTGCCTGGAGTGACGGAGGAAGGGCTGGCTACACCTTC. Translation gives CAWSDGGRAGYTF.

J is TRBJ1-2 and V is TRBV7-3, with 9 bases aligning to TRBD1. The germline V gene has CDR1 SGHTA and CDR2 FQGTGA. This CDR3 has 14 amino acids. The V and J ends lost 5 bases and 7 bases, in that order; junction bases with no gene match: 8. The CDR3: CASSPEDRGGGYTF. The CDR3 DNA reads TGTGCCAGCAGCCCTGAGGACAGGGGAGGTGGCTACACCTTC.

The V and J genes are TRBV4-3 and TRBJ1-5; D is possibly TRBD1 (5 bases). Trimming removed 1 base at V and 4 bases at J, with 8 bases between. This CDR3 spans 14 amino acids. Germline CDR1 reads LGHNA; CDR2 reads YSLEER. CDR3 nucleotide sequence: TGCGCCAGCAGCCAAGGGGAGGGGAATCAGCCCCAGCATTTT. Translation: CASSQGEGNQPQHF.

This clone was seen only once. The chain combines TRBV14 with TRBJ2-7, with D tentatively TRBD2 (7 bases). CDR1 and CDR2 (germline): SGHDN, FVKESK. This CDR3 is 13 amino acids long. The V end was cut by 4 bases, the J end by 6 bases, with 13 bases between. CDR3 region: CASSPRGAAEQYF. In nucleotides, the CDR3 is TGTGCCAGCAGCCCACGGGGGGCCGCCGAGCAGTACTTC. The variable domain in full, completed from reference TRBV14 and TRBJ2-7, reads EAGVTQFPSHSVIEKGQTVTLRCDPISGHDNLYWYRRVMGKEIKFLLHFVKESKQDESGMPNNRFLAERTGGTYSTLKVQPAELEDSGVYFCASSPRGAAEQYFGPGTRLTVT.

Written as DNA, the CDR3 is TGTGCCAGCAGTGCCGAAACGACTAGCGGTCTTCGAGATACGCAGTATTTT. As protein: CASSAETTSGLRDTQYF. The chain uses TRBV28 and TRBJ2-3, with TRBD2 identical over 9 bases. This CDR3 is 17 amino acids long. The junction had 14 bases not matched to a gene; V was cut back by 5 bases and J by 5 bases. From germline, CDR1 is MDHEN and CDR2 SYDVKM.

The chain has TRBV3-1 (or the pseudogene TRBV3-2) and TRBJ1-6; D remains unclear. Looked up from germline, CDR1 is LGHDT and CDR2 is YNNKEL (reference sequence). CDR3 length: 13 amino acids. V lost 4 bases and J 6 bases, leaving 7 bases between the germline ends. The CDR3 DNA follows: TGTGCCAGCAGCCGCCTAGTTAATTCACCCCTCCACTTT. It is translated as CASSRLVNSPLHF.

This clone was found once. The rearrangement joins TRBV29-1 to TRBJ1-4, with 7 bases aligning to TRBD1. CDR1 and CDR2 from the germline V gene are SQVTM and ANQGSEA. V was clipped by 7 bases and J by 6 bases; unmatched bases: 11. The CDR3 has 14 residues. The CDR3 reads CSAGQIGIYEKLFF. CDR3 bases: TGCAGCGCGGGACAGATCGGGATCTATGAAAAACTGTTTTTT.

V gene TRBV7-8 combines with J gene TRBJ1-5, with D uncertain. Trimming removed 1 base from V and 6 bases from J, with 13 bases in between. The CDR3 has 15 residues. Germline V gives CDR1 SGHVS, CDR2 FQNEAQ. CDR3 region: CASSLGVGVVQPQHF. The CDR3 coding sequence is TGTGCCAGCAGCTTAGGAGTTGGGGTAGTTCAGCCCCAGCATTTT.

This sequence joins TRBV5-1 and TRBJ2-5, with 8 bases identical to TRBD2. Trimming removed 6 bases from V and 5 bases from J; junction bases left unmatched: 12. The germline CDR1 and CDR2 sequences are SGHRS and YFSETQ. This CDR3 spans 15 amino acids. The DNA of the CDR3 is TGCGCCAGCACCCCGGGGCGGGGGGCCGGGGAGACCCAGTACTTC. As protein: CASTPGRGAGETQYF. Full variable domain (missing parts from reference TRBV5-1 and TRBJ2-5): KAGVTQTPRYLIKTRGQQVTLSCSPISGHRSVSWYQQTPGQGLQFLFEYFSETQRNKGNFPGRFSGRQFSNSRSEMNVSTLELGDSALYLCASTPGRGAGETQYFGPGTRLLVL.

CDR3: CASSMKDDRGHEQYF. The CDR3 DNA reads as TGTGCCAGTAGTATGAAGGACGACAGGGGCCACGAGCAGTACTTC. The chain employs TRBV19 and TRBJ2-7; 8 bases fit TRBD1. The V gene end was trimmed by 3 bases and the J gene end by 5 bases; junction bases not matched to a gene: 9. Germline loops: CDR1 LNHDA, CDR2 SQIVND (reference sequence). The CDR3 has 15 residues. Combining the CDR3 with reference TRBV19 and TRBJ2-7 gives the whole variable domain DGGITQSPKYLFRKEGQNVTLSCEQNLNHDAMYWYRQDPGQGLRLIYYSQIVNDFQKGDIAEGYSVSREKKESFPLTVTSAQKNPTAFYLCASSMKDDRGHEQYFGPGTRLTVT.

The genes are TRBV10-3 and TRBJ2-7; the D is unclear. Germline V lookup: CDR1 ENHRY, CDR2 SYGVKD. Trimming cost V 0 bases and J 12 bases, with 12 bases left between them. The CDR3 consists of 12 residues. CDR3 nucleotides: TGTGCCATCAGTGAGTCGAACCTTATTTTGTACTTC. It codes for CAISESNLILYF.

This sequence joins TRBV5-1 and TRBJ1-2; D is ambiguous. The germline V and J ends were trimmed by 4 bases and 2 bases, with 24 bases remaining between them. Germline loops: CDR1 SGHRS, CDR2 YFSETQ. CDR3 length: 18 residues. In nucleotides, the CDR3 is TGCGCCAGCAGCCTCGGCTCCTTGTCCCTAGCGGGAAACTATGGCTACACCTTC. It translates to CASSLGSLSLAGNYGYTF.

This clone was recorded only once. The V and J genes are TRBV24-1 and TRBJ2-1, with D perhaps TRBD1 or TRBD2 (7 bases each). Germline CDR1 KGHDR, CDR2 SFDVKD. The CDR3 length is 14 residues. V dropped 7 bases and J dropped 8 bases, with 17 bases sitting between them. CDR3 in amino acids: CATSPGGGGDEQFF. CDR3 nucleotide sequence: TGTGCCACCAGCCCCGGGGGAGGGGGCGATGAGCAGTTCTTC.

The V and J genes are TRBV7-9 and TRBJ1-1; 10 bases align to TRBD1. V shed 5 bases and J 3 bases; nucleotides not matched to a gene: 6. The CDR3 is made up of 15 amino acids. The germline V gene encodes CDR1 SEHNR and CDR2 FQNEAQ (reference sequence). The DNA for the CDR3 is TGTGCCAGCAGCCCGACGACAGGGGGCTACACTGAAGCTTTCTTT. Residues: CASSPTTGGYTEAFF.

This rearrangement joins TRBV10-3 to TRBJ2-5; the match to TRBD2 covers 15 bases. The CDR3 totals 16 residues. Germline V CDR1 and CDR2: ENHRY, SYGVKD. V shed 6 bases and J 0 bases; nucleotides not matched to a gene: 2. CDR3 in DNA: TGTGCCATCAGGGGACTAGCGGGGGGTAACCAAGAGACCCAGTACTTC. Its protein product is CAIRGLAGGNQETQYF.

CDR3 DNA: TGTGCCAGCAGTGAAGCGCTTGGGGACATGAATACGCAGTATTTT. It specifies CASSEALGDMNTQYF. The chain links TRBV2 to TRBJ2-3, with D perhaps matching TRBD1 (6 bases). Deletions cut 0 bases from V and 7 bases from J, with 14 bases between. Germline values: CDR1 SNHLY, CDR2 FYNNEI. The CDR3 extends over 15 amino acids.

The chain employs TRBV5-1 and TRBJ1-4; D gene unclear. Germline V gene lookup returns CDR1 SGHRS and CDR2 YFSETQ. V lost 0 bases and J lost 5, with 11 bases in between. This CDR3 region has 15 residues. CDR3 sequence reads: CASSLAASSNEKLFF. DNA of the CDR3: TGCGCCAGCAGCTTGGCGGCCTCCTCGAATGAAAAACTGTTTTTT.

The rearrangement joins TRBV24-1 to TRBJ2-1; 10 bases are shared with TRBD1. Germline CDR1 is KGHDR and CDR2 is SFDVKD. The J segment lost 8 bases and the V segment lost 1 base, leaving 7 bases of the junction unmatched. The CDR3 is 16 amino acids. The DNA for the CDR3 is TGTGCCACCAGTGATTTTGGGGGACAGGGGTTGCATGAGCAGTTCTTC. Translated, it gives CATSDFGGQGLHEQFF.

The rearrangement joins TRBV19 to TRBJ1-1; weak D call: TRBD1 (6 bases). Germline CDR1 is LNHDA and CDR2 is SQIVND (reference sequence). This CDR3 has 15 amino acids. Deletions cut 6 bases from V and 1 base from J, with 15 bases between. The CDR3 sequence: CASSPRDNRNTEAFF. The CDR3 bases are TGTGCCAGTAGCCCAAGGGACAACAGGAACACTGAAGCTTTCTTT.

The genes are TRBV5-5 and TRBJ1-3, with D unresolved. The CDR3 sequence is 11 residues long. Germline V lookup: CDR1 SGHKS, CDR2 YYEKEE (reference sequence). The V end was cut by 0 bases, the J end by 8 bases, with 3 bases between. CDR3 loop: CASSLGDTIYF. CDR3 in DNA: TGTGCCAGCAGCTTGGGGGACACCATATATTTT.

This clone was counted only a few times. Written as DNA, the CDR3 is TGTGCCAGCTCACGGTCCCGAGACACTGAAGCTTTCTTT. Translated, it gives CASSRSRDTEAFF. The V and J genes are TRBV18 and TRBJ1-1; no definite D call. The germline gives CDR1 KGHSH, CDR2 LQKENI. The CDR3 runs 13 residues. Deletions cut 4 bases from V and 3 bases from J, with 9 bases between.

The chain couples TRBV28 to TRBJ2-1; 8 nucleotides line up with TRBD2. With V trimmed by 6 bases and J by 2 bases, 9 bases remained unmatched. This CDR3 comprises 16 residues. Germline lookup yields CDR1 MDHEN and CDR2 SYDVKM. DNA of the CDR3: TGTGCCAGCAGCCCCACCACGGGACTAGCCTACAATGAGCAGTTCTTC. This gives the protein CASSPTTGLAYNEQFF. Drawing the rest from reference TRBV28 and TRBJ2-1, the complete variable domain is DVKVTQSSRYLVKRTGEKVFLECVQDMDHENMFWYRQDPGLGLRLIYFSYDVKMKEKGDIPEGYSVSREKKERFSLILESASTNQTSMYLCASSPTTGLAYNEQFFGPGTRLTVL.